The clone carrying this T cell receptor beta chain was counted at least ten times. What it binds is not known. Sample-barcoded 5' priming and a J-beta primer mix drove a second PCR of roughly 6 to 12 cycles. TCRdb passed the 5' RACE reads through MiXCR, listing each CDR3 protein once. The sample shows roughly 730,000 distinct CDR3 sequences, 56% of them seen only once. The data stem from a study of blood T cells in healthy people across ages. V dropped 6 bases and J dropped 3; count of bases not matched to a gene: 2. Germline loops: CDR1 SQVTM, CDR2 ANQGSEA. This CDR3 region has 13 residues. General study findings and limits: TCR beta diversity per million T cells fell roughly linearly with age.

V is TRBV29-1 and J is TRBJ2-5; 12 bases fit TRBD2. This TCR came from a man aged 35 to 55 in good health. Source material: blood. CDR3 DNA sequence: TGCAGCGTGAGGACTAGCGGGAAAGAGACCCAGTACTTC. Translating gives CSVRTSGKETQYF.